Included here is one T cell receptor (beta chain) sequence, with context. The antigen remains unidentified. The data originate from a study of T cells in localized non-small cell lung cancer. Germline CDR1 and CDR2: SEHNR and FQNEAQ (reference sequence). The CDR3 totals 14 residues. Trimming left V 5 bases short and J 8 bases short, with 13 bases between. Assay: immunoSEQ multiplex PCR; the TCRdb copy retains only in-frame clones and omits some. The sample yields tens of thousands of clones, 88% seen once. The study's findings and limits: Blood T cell density predicted longer survival; adjacent-lung clonality, shorter. Clonality of T cells reached its maximum in uninvolved adjacent lung, surpassing tumor. In adjacent lung, a median roughly 62 of the top 100 tumor clones were found.

The receptor's source is a female donor older than 55 with stage III squamous cell lung carcinoma. The source was peripheral blood, collected before any cancer treatment. The rearrangement joins TRBV7-9 to TRBJ1-6; the D is unclear. The CDR3 sequence: CASSPPGSHSPLHF. CDR3 nucleotide sequence: TGTGCCAGCAGCCCGCCGGGATCCCATTCACCCCTCCACTTT.